The present T cell receptor (beta chain) was sequenced within a study of T cell repertoires in cytomegalovirus infection. Study overall: Evidence of both CMV infection and a matching HLA type came from public TCR beta signatures.

Study-wide findings and caveats: Individuals carrying CMV plus the relevant HLA were identified by cumulative frequency of public TCR beta families.

One entry per CDR3 protein, called by TCRdb with MiXCR from the reads. Among fewer than 550,000 distinct CDR3 sequences listed, approximately 15% were seen once. In this sample, this clonotype turned up many times. Antigen specificity is unknown. Material: CD8+ T cells from PBMCs. The sequence derives from a human donor in good health (CMV status not recorded). Some clones in this sample may be carry-over from other donors' samples.

CDR3 sequence: CASSLVGVIAEAFF. The CDR3 nucleotides are TGTGCCAGCAGCTTAGTTGGGGTTATTGCTGAAGCTTTCTTT. The chain employs TRBV7-9 and TRBJ1-1; D unclear. This CDR3 has 14 amino acids. Trimming took off 1 base at V and 6 bases at J, with 12 bases between the two ends. The germline gives CDR1 SEHNR, CDR2 FQNEAQ (reference sequence).